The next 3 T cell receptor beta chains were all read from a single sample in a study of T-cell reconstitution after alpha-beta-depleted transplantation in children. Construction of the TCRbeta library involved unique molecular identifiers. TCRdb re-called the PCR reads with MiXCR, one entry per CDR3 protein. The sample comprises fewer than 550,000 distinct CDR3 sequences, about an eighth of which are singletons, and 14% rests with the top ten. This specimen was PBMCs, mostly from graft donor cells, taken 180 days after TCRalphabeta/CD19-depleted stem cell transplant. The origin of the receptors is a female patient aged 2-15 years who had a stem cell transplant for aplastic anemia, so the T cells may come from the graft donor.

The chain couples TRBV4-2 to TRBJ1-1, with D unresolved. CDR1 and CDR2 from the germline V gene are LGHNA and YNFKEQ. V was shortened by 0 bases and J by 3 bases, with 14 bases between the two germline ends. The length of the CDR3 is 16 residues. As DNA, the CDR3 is TGTGCCAGCAGCCAAGATCTGGGCCCCTGGGACACTGAAGCTTTCTTT. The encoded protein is CASSQDLGPWDTEAFF.

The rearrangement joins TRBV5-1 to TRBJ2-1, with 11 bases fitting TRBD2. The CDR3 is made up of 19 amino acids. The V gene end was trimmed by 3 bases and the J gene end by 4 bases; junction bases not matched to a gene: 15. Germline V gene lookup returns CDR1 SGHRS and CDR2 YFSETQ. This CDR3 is CASSSRGTSGNGGYNEQFF. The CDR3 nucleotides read TGCGCCAGCAGCTCACGCGGGACTAGCGGCAACGGGGGATACAATGAGCAGTTCTTC.

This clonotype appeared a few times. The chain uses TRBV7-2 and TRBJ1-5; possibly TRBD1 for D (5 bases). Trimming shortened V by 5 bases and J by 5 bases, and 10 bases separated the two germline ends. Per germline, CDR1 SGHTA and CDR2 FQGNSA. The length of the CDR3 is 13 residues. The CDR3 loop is CASSRQPYQPQHF. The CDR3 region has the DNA TGTGCCAGCAGCCGACAGCCTTATCAGCCCCAGCATTTT.